These T cell receptor beta chains were read from a single sample in a study of T cells in Graves' hyperthyroidism and ophthalmopathy. Using its own MiXCR run on the multiplex PCR reads, TCRdb lists one record per CDR3 protein. Among 150,000 or so distinct CDR3 sequences listed, 22% were seen once. Sequencing used blood. The receptors stem from a woman in her fifties or sixties with Graves' hyperthyroidism that later progressed to Graves' ophthalmopathy. Each CDR3 is given with its conserved first and last residue. The order of the fields is clone size, D gene, V gene, J gene, CDR3 protein, CDR3 DNA. D genes are given only for firm matches. Rows may omit the clone size; those that give it use once, few, many or a size class.

>few|TRBD1|TRBV5-6|TRBJ1-1
CASSNYRGTEAFF
TGTGCCAGCAGCAACTACAGGGGCACTGAAGCTTTCTTT
>few|TRBD1|TRBV27|TRBJ2-6
CASTHRTGIFSANVLTF
TGTGCCAGCACCCACCGGACAGGGATTTTCTCGGCCAACGTCCTGACTTTC
>few|TRBD1|TRBV28|TRBJ2-7
CASSNRQGTYEQYF
TGTGCCAGCAGCAATCGACAGGGTACCTACGAGCAGTACTTC
>few|TRBD2|TRBV2|TRBJ2-1
CASSEALWDYHYNEQFF
TGTGCCAGCAGTGAAGCGCTTTGGGACTATCATTACAATGAGCAGTTCTTC
>once|.|TRBV18|TRBJ2-7
CASSPGTSGFEQYF
TGTGCCAGCTCACCTGGGACTTCAGGATTCGAGCAGTACTTC
>many|TRBD1|TRBV11-2|TRBJ1-1
CASSSNRGRLGTEAFF
TGTGCCAGCAGCTCAAACAGGGGGCGTTTGGGCACTGAAGCTTTCTTT
>many|.|TRBV6-6|TRBJ1-1
CASSYSIRAATEAFF
TGTGCCAGCAGTTACTCGATCAGGGCGGCCACTGAAGCTTTCTTT
>many|.|TRBV14|TRBJ1-1
CASSHSGMNTEAFF
TGTGCCAGCAGCCACTCAGGCATGAACACTGAAGCTTTCTTT
>.|.|TRBV7-2|TRBJ2-6
CASRARGFNSGANVLTF
TGTGCCAGCAGAGCGAGGGGATTTAACTCTGGGGCCAACGTCCTGACTTTC
>many|TRBD2|TRBV28|TRBJ2-4
CASSTRGLAGSPDIQYF
TGTGCCAGCAGCACCCGGGGACTAGCGGGGTCGCCGGACATTCAGTACTTC
>many|.|TRBV6-5|TRBJ1-5
CASSYSSDSNQPQHF
TGTGCCAGCAGTTACTCTTCAGATAGCAATCAGCCCCAGCATTTT
>many|.|TRBV20-1|TRBJ1-2
CSAPSDSGNYGYTF
TGCAGTGCGCCCTCCGACAGCGGAAACTATGGCTACACCTTC
>many|.|TRBV27|TRBJ1-6
CASSLSGLNGSPLHF
TGTGCCAGCAGTTTATCGGGACTCAATGGTTCACCCCTCCACTTT
>few|.|TRBV7-3|TRBJ2-2
CASSPPDGELFF
TGTGCCAGCAGCCCCCCCGACGGGGAGCTGTTTTTT
>.|.|TRBV27|TRBJ2-5
CASISYDTGKGTQYF
TGTGCCAGCATTTCGTATGATACCGGAAAGGGGACCCAGTACTTC
>.|TRBD2|TRBV19|TRBJ2-6
CASNPGLGLSGANVLTF
TGTGCCAGTAACCCGGGACTAGGCCTCTCTGGGGCCAACGTCCTGACTTTC
>many|TRBD1|TRBV27|TRBJ2-7
CASSRRTGQYEQYF
TGTGCCAGCAGCCGGCGGACAGGGCAATACGAGCAGTACTTC
>many|TRBD1|TRBV7-6|TRBJ1-5
CASSLGTGGVGQPQHF
TGTGCCAGCAGCTTAGGGACAGGGGGCGTCGGGCAGCCCCAGCATTTT
>.|.|TRBV6-1|TRBJ1-2
CASSGTWVGGYTF
TGTGCCAGCAGTGGGACATGGGTGGGTGGCTACACCTTC
>.|TRBD1|TRBV2|TRBJ1-1
CASQDRAGNTEAFF
TGTGCCAGCCAGGACAGGGCGGGGAACACTGAAGCTTTCTTT
>many|TRBD2|TRBV2|TRBJ2-7
CASSEVSPMWTSGSYYEQYF
TGTGCCAGCAGTGAAGTTTCGCCGATGTGGACTAGCGGGAGTTATTACGAGCAGTACTTC
>few|.|TRBV28|TRBJ2-2
CASSYLGPGELFF
TGTGCCAGCAGTTATTTGGGGCCCGGGGAGCTGTTTTTT
>many|.|TRBV28|TRBJ1-4
CASSLGPRTEKLFF
TGTGCCAGCAGTTTAGGACCCCGTACTGAAAAACTGTTTTTT
>many|TRBD1|TRBV27|TRBJ1-1
CASSPLTGGTEAFF
TGTGCCAGCAGCCCACTAACAGGGGGCACTGAAGCTTTCTTT
>many|.|TRBV18|TRBJ2-7
CASSPRRAYEQYF
TGTGCCAGCTCACCACGCAGGGCCTACGAGCAGTACTTC
>many|.|TRBV6-1|TRBJ2-7
CASSGGLSIEEQYF
TGTGCCAGCAGTGGGGGGCTTTCCATTGAAGAGCAGTACTTC
>few|.|TRBV4-1|TRBJ2-1
CASSQRGNEQFF
TGCGCCAGCAGCCAACGGGGGAATGAGCAGTTCTTC
>many|.|TRBV3-1|TRBJ2-1
CASSQETSPAYNEQFF
TGTGCCAGCAGCCAGGAGACTAGTCCCGCATACAATGAGCAGTTCTTC
>many|.|TRBV28|TRBJ2-2
CASTPGSGVNTGELFF
TGTGCCAGCACCCCCGGGAGCGGAGTGAACACCGGGGAGCTGTTTTTT
>many|TRBD1|TRBV7-2|TRBJ2-7
CASSLGDSPYEQYF
TGTGCCAGCAGCTTAGGGGACAGTCCCTACGAGCAGTACTTC
>many|TRBD1|TRBV19|TRBJ1-1
CASSIVWTGAAGWTEAFF
TGTGCCAGTAGTATAGTCTGGACAGGGGCCGCGGGTTGGACTGAAGCTTTCTTT
>.|TRBD2|TRBV7-9|TRBJ2-1
CASSSGLAGRSSYNEQFF
TGTGCCAGCAGCTCGGGACTAGCGGGACGAAGCTCCTACAATGAGCAGTTCTTC
>few|.|TRBV28|TRBJ1-3
CASSRGNSGNTIYF
TGTGCCAGCAGCCGGGGGAACTCTGGAAACACCATATATTTT
>.|TRBD1|TRBV27|TRBJ2-1
CASSSTGQELDAYNEQFF
TGTGCCAGCAGTTCAACGGGACAGGAACTAGACGCCTACAATGAGCAGTTCTTC
>many|TRBD2|TRBV12-3/TRBV12-4|TRBJ2-5
CASSFREGTQYF
TGTGCCAGCAGTTTCCGGGAGGGGACCCAGTACTTC
>many|TRBD1|TRBV6-1|TRBJ2-7
CASSPFQGDEQYF
TGTGCCAGCAGCCCCTTCCAGGGGGACGAGCAGTACTTC
>.|.|TRBV27|TRBJ1-6
CATSPGVWGGNSPLHF
TGTGCCACCTCCCCAGGGGTCTGGGGAGGGAATTCACCCCTCCACTTT
>many|TRBD1|TRBV20-1|TRBJ1-6
CSVRLEVSGQGKDSPLHF
TGCAGTGTCCGCCTCGAGGTGTCGGGACAGGGGAAGGATTCACCCCTCCACTTT
>many|TRBD2|TRBV20-1|TRBJ2-7
CSARDPLAGGYEQYF
TGCAGTGCTAGAGATCCCCTAGCGGGAGGGTACGAGCAGTACTTC
>.|.|TRBV4-2|TRBJ1-5
CASSQEGSGNQPQHF
TGTGCCAGCAGCCAAGAGGGATCGGGTAATCAGCCCCAGCATTTT
>many|TRBD1|TRBV2|TRBJ1-4
CASSWTGSGSREKLFF
TGTGCCAGCAGTTGGACAGGGAGCGGTTCGAGGGAAAAACTGTTTTTT
>.|.|TRBV29-1|TRBJ1-4
CSVEAGYEKLFF
TGCAGCGTTGAGGCAGGTTATGAAAAACTGTTTTTT
>many|TRBD1|TRBV6-1|TRBJ2-7
CASSDSYRGTYEQYF
TGTGCCAGCAGTGATTCCTACAGGGGAACCTACGAGCAGTACTTC
>many|.|TRBV12-3/TRBV12-4|TRBJ1-2
CASSIRDGYTF
TGTGCCAGTAGCATAAGGGATGGCTACACCTTC